This is a list of T cell receptor beta chains from one sample in a study of response to subunit inactivated influenza vaccine. MiXCR was run by TCRdb on the RT-PCR reads, yielding one entry per CDR3 protein. The sample yields some 600,000 distinct CDR3 sequences, 14% seen once. Source: PBMCs from blood, taken less than 15 days before vaccination. The receptors come from a middle-aged man who received an inactivated influenza vaccine. Each CDR3 is given with its conserved first and last residue. D genes are given only for firm matches. The size of a clone is reported for some rows only, either as once, few or many, or as a class for expanded clones.

TGTGCCAGCAGCCTCAGTTCTGGGGGTTACACTGAAGCTTTCTTT	CASSLSSGGYTEAFF	TRBJ1-1	few	-	TRBV5-5
TGTGCCAGCCGACCGGACTTGTACAATGAGCAGTTCTTC	CASRPDLYNEQFF	TRBJ2-1	-	-	TRBV7-9
TGTGCCAGCAGTTTATCCCGGGCAAACTGGGGCACAGATACGCAGTATTTT	CASSLSRANWGTDTQYF	TRBJ2-3	few	-	TRBV28
TGCAGCGTCGCCCCCGGAAAGTCCCACTCCTACGAGCAGTACTTC	CSVAPGKSHSYEQYF	TRBJ2-7	-	-	TRBV29-1
TGCGCCAGCAGTGACGTGGGACATACGGACGAGCAGTACTTC	CASSDVGHTDEQYF	TRBJ2-7	-	-	TRBV10-2
TGCAGTGCCCAGAGAGGCGGGGGGGGCACCACAGATACGCAGTATTTT	CSAQRGGGGTTDTQYF	TRBJ2-3	-	TRBD2	TRBV20-1
TGCGCCAGCAGCTTGAATGCAGGGGTCGGAGAGACCCAGTACTTC	CASSLNAGVGETQYF	TRBJ2-5	few	-	TRBV5-1
TGTGCTCCACACGTGGGAGCGGGAGTAGGGGAGCAGTACTTC	CAPHVGAGVGEQYF	TRBJ2-7	-	TRBD2	TRBV6-4
TGTGCCAGCACCTCCTTAGAATACACCGGGGAGCTGTTTTTT	CASTSLEYTGELFF	TRBJ2-2	-	-	TRBV12-3/TRBV12-4
TGCGCCAGCAGCCAAGCGGGGAGGATGTCCTACGAGCAGTACTTC	CASSQAGRMSYEQYF	TRBJ2-7	few	-	TRBV4-1
TGCAGTGCTGTAAAGTACGCAAGCTACGAGCAGTACTTC	CSAVKYASYEQYF	TRBJ2-7	few	-	TRBV20-1
TGTGCCAGCAGCCTACTCGACTATTACTACGAGCAGTACTTC	CASSLLDYYYEQYF	TRBJ2-7	few	-	TRBV7-9
TGTGCCAGCAGTCCAGGGATCTTGGGAACCGGGGAGCTGTTTTTT	CASSPGILGTGELFF	TRBJ2-2	few	-	TRBV12-3/TRBV12-4
TGCGCCAGCCGAGGGACTAGCGGGAGGGCCCAGACCAATGAGCAGTTCTTC	CASRGTSGRAQTNEQFF	TRBJ2-1	few	TRBD2	TRBV5-1
TGCGCCAGCAGCGTAGGGGGGAGAGGGTCGGTTGAGCAGTTCTTC	CASSVGGRGSVEQFF	TRBJ2-1	once	-	TRBV5-1
TGCGCCAGCAGCCAAGTTTTGGGATTTGGCACAGATACGCAGTATTTT	CASSQVLGFGTDTQYF	TRBJ2-3	-	-	TRBV4-1
TGTGCCAGCAGCTCCGGACCAGTTACCACCGGGGAGCTGTTTTTT	CASSSGPVTTGELFF	TRBJ2-2	-	-	TRBV7-3
TGTGCCAGCAGCCAAGACTCAGGGGACACCTACGAGCAGTACTTC	CASSQDSGDTYEQYF	TRBJ2-7	-	-	TRBV3-1
TGCAGTGCTAGAGATCCCAGGGGGAGCACTGAAGCTTTCTTT	CSARDPRGSTEAFF	TRBJ1-1	-	TRBD1	TRBV20-1
TGTGCCACCAGTGCCCCTCAGGACTGGGCGCAGTATTTT	CATSAPQDWAQYF	TRBJ2-3	-	-	TRBV24-1
TGTGCCAGCAGCTTAGATCCTTCAGGTAATGAGCAGTTCTTC	CASSLDPSGNEQFF	TRBJ2-1	many	-	TRBV11-2
TGCAGTGCTAGTGGACAGGTCGCGGGAAACACCATATATTTT	CSASGQVAGNTIYF	TRBJ1-3	many	TRBD1	TRBV20-1
TGTGCCAGCAGATCTACAGGGACCTCCTACGAGCAGTACTTC	CASRSTGTSYEQYF	TRBJ2-7	few	-	TRBV7-2
TGCGCCAGCAGCCAAGATCTTGGGCGGGGGGGTATAAACACAGATACGCAGTATTTT	CASSQDLGRGGINTDTQYF	TRBJ2-3	few	TRBD2	TRBV4-3
TGCGCCAGCAGCTTGCTAGCGGAATCAAACATTCAGTACTTC	CASSLLAESNIQYF	TRBJ2-4	many	TRBD2	TRBV5-1
TGCGCCAGCAGCTTTTTTAGGAACGGCGGGAGTGGAACCAATGAGCAGTTCTTC	CASSFFRNGGSGTNEQFF	TRBJ2-1	few	TRBD2	TRBV5-1
TGCGCCAGCAGCCAGGGACAGGGGGCAGGCTATGGCTACACCTTC	CASSQGQGAGYGYTF	TRBJ1-2	few	TRBD1	TRBV4-1
TGTGCCATCAGTGTGCAGGGGGACCAGCCCCAGCATTTT	CAISVQGDQPQHF	TRBJ1-5	-	TRBD1	TRBV10-3
TGTGCCAGCAGCCCCGGACTAGCGGGAGGCGAGCAGTTCTTC	CASSPGLAGGEQFF	TRBJ2-1	many	TRBD2	TRBV7-2
TGCAGTGCTTTTTCCGGGAAGGGTACGCAGTATTTT	CSAFSGKGTQYF	TRBJ2-3	few	-	TRBV20-1
-	CASSSSNTEAFF	TRBJ1-1	few	-	TRBV12-3/TRBV12-4
TGCGCCAGCAGCCAGCGGACTAGCGGCCCCTGGTCCTACAATGAGCAGTTCTTC	CASSQRTSGPWSYNEQFF	TRBJ2-1	few	TRBD2	TRBV4-3
TGTGCCTGGGGAAAGGGACCCGGGACAGGGTTGGCCGGGGAGCTGTTTTTT	CAWGKGPGTGLAGELFF	TRBJ2-2	-	TRBD1	TRBV30
TGCGCCAGCAGCCAAGATGGGGCAGAACTAAGCAATCAGCCCCAGCATTTT	CASSQDGAELSNQPQHF	TRBJ1-5	few	-	TRBV4-1
TGTGCCAGCAGCCCCTTTAGCAGTCAGCCCCAGCATTTT	CASSPFSSQPQHF	TRBJ1-5	-	-	TRBV12-3/TRBV12-4
TGTGCCAGCAGTTCTTCACGGGCAGGGAAACACAATGAGCAGTTCTTC	CASSSSRAGKHNEQFF	TRBJ2-1	few	-	TRBV28
TGTGCCAGCAGCCTAGAAGGGGCGTTGAGCAATCAGCCCCAGCATTTT	CASSLEGALSNQPQHF	TRBJ1-5	few	-	TRBV7-8
TGTGCCAGCAGTCGGGACATACCTAGCACAGATACGCAGTATTTT	CASSRDIPSTDTQYF	TRBJ2-3	-	-	TRBV6-2/TRBV6-3
TGCAGTGCTAGGGACACCTTTACCTACGAGCAGTACTTC	CSARDTFTYEQYF	TRBJ2-7	few	-	TRBV20-1
TGCAGTGTCGGGGGGAACTATGGCTACACCTTC	CSVGGNYGYTF	TRBJ1-2	-	-	TRBV20-1
TGTGCCAGCAGCCAAGGCCGGGACAGGGGCGTTGGCTACACCTTC	CASSQGRDRGVGYTF	TRBJ1-2	-	TRBD1	TRBV4-2
TGCAGTGCCACTTCTGGACGTGTTGGCATTCAGTACTTC	CSATSGRVGIQYF	TRBJ2-4	few	-	TRBV20-1
TGTGCCAGCAGTTTTGGGCGACTAGCGGGGGCACGCAATGAGCAGTTCTTC	CASSFGRLAGARNEQFF	TRBJ2-1	few	TRBD2	TRBV12-3/TRBV12-4
TGCAGCGTTGAAATGGGTCATACAGATACGCAGTATTTT	CSVEMGHTDTQYF	TRBJ2-3	many	-	TRBV29-1
TGTGCCAGTAGTATGGGACGGGGCTCCTACGAGCAGTACTTC	CASSMGRGSYEQYF	TRBJ2-7	few	-	TRBV19
TGTGCCAGCAGCTTACCCAACCCGTGGGATACGCAGTATTTT	CASSLPNPWDTQYF	TRBJ2-3	once	-	TRBV11-2
TGTGCCAGCAGTTCATGGATTCCCGGCGGGGGGGCCGAGAATGAGCAGTTCTTC	CASSSWIPGGGAENEQFF	TRBJ2-1	many	TRBD2	TRBV27
TGTGCCAGCAGCTTAGCGTCCGTTTCCGAGCAGTACTTC	CASSLASVSEQYF	TRBJ2-7	-	-	TRBV7-6
TGTGCCAGCAGCTTGGCCTCACGGACTAGGGCGACCGGGGAGCTGTTTTTT	CASSLASRTRATGELFF	TRBJ2-2	-	TRBD2	TRBV5-4
TGTGCCAGCAGCCCTGAGGCTTCCTACGAGCAGTACTTC	CASSPEASYEQYF	TRBJ2-7	many	-	TRBV14
TGTGCCAGCAGCTCTGGGGGCGTCCACAATGAGCAGTTCTTC	CASSSGGVHNEQFF	TRBJ2-1	few	-	TRBV6-2/TRBV6-3
TGTGCCAGCAGTTACCCAGGGGGTAGTGGCATTCAGTACTTC	CASSYPGGSGIQYF	TRBJ2-4	-	TRBD1	TRBV6-5
TGTGCCACCAGTGATTTAGGCAGGAGCTCCTACAATGAGCAGTTCTTC	CATSDLGRSSYNEQFF	TRBJ2-1	few	-	TRBV24-1
TGCAGTGCTAGAGTCCCAGCCGCCTACGAGCAGTACTTC	CSARVPAAYEQYF	TRBJ2-7	few	-	TRBV20-1
TGCAGTGCTAGTACCTCAGGGTTGGAGACCCAGTACTTC	CSASTSGLETQYF	TRBJ2-5	many	-	TRBV20-1
TGTGCCAGCAGGGACAGGGCCTCTGGGAACGAGCAGTACTTC	CASRDRASGNEQYF	TRBJ2-7	-	TRBD1	TRBV12-3/TRBV12-4